These 32 T cell receptor beta chains came from one sample sequenced in a study of blood T cells in healthy people across ages. A sample-barcoded 5' primer and a J-beta primer mix were used in a second PCR of roughly 6 to 12 cycles. Using its own MiXCR run on the 5' RACE reads, TCRdb lists one record per CDR3 protein. The sample lists nearly 1 million distinct CDR3 sequences; roughly half were seen once. The sample comprised blood. The receptor source for this set is a woman in her fifties or sixties in good health.

This clonotype occurred a few times. The V and J genes are TRBV12-3 or TRBV12-4 and TRBJ1-2, with 9 bases aligning to TRBD1. The CDR3 is 14 residues long. Germline trimming cut 8 bases from V and 4 bases from J; bases unmatched to any gene: 8. CDR3 in amino acids: CASLRDRDRYGYTF. The CDR3, as DNA: TGTGCCAGCCTCCGGGACAGGGACCGCTATGGCTACACCTTC.

The chain has TRBV20-1 and TRBJ2-1; no clear D gene. Trimming cost V 3 bases and J 3 bases, with 12 bases left between them. The germline gives CDR1 DFQATT, CDR2 SNEGSKA (reference sequence). The CDR3 runs to 14 residues. CDR3: CSARVPNGYNEQFF. The CDR3 DNA sequence: TGCAGTGCTAGGGTCCCTAATGGCTACAATGAGCAGTTCTTC.

The chain has TRBV4-2 and TRBJ2-2; D possibly corresponds to TRBD2 (5 bases). Germline V gene data show CDR1 as LGHNA and CDR2 as YNFKEQ. The CDR3 length is 14 residues. Trimming removed 4 bases at V and 4 bases at J, with 10 bases between. CDR3: CASSRGPVTGELFF. The CDR3 nucleotides are TGTGCCAGCAGCCGCGGGCCGGTCACCGGGGAGCTGTTTTTT.

This clonotype was counted between two and nine times. The DNA of the CDR3 is TGTGCCAGCAGCTTGGCGAGGATTGAGCAGTTCTTC. This encodes CASSLARIEQFF. The chain joins TRBV5-8 to TRBJ2-1; D uncertain. Germline loops: CDR1 SGHTS, CDR2 YDEGEE. Trimming removed 0 bases from V and 9 bases from J, with 7 bases in between. The CDR3 is 12 amino acids. Together with reference TRBV5-8 and TRBJ2-1, the CDR3 gives the full variable domain: EAGVTQSPTHLIKTRGQQATLRCSPISGHTSVYWYQQALGLGLQFLLWYDEGEERNRGNFPPRFSGRQFPNYSSELNVNALELEDSALYLCASSLARIEQFFGPGTRLTVL.

The V and J genes are TRBV4-2 and TRBJ2-2, with TRBD2 matching 7 bases. CDR1 is LGHNA and CDR2 is YNFKEQ in the germline V gene. The CDR3 extends over 17 amino acids. The junction had 9 bases not matched to a gene; V was cut back by 1 base and J by 4 bases. In nucleotides, the CDR3 is TGTGCCAGCAGCCAAGTGGTTCTGTTAGCGGGCACCGGGGAGCTGTTTTTT. Protein: CASSQVVLLAGTGELFF.

The sample holds a few counts of this clonotype. The CDR3 bases are TGCAGTGCTAGTTGGGGAGAAGAGACCCAGTACTTC. Encoded protein: CSASWGEETQYF. This chain joins TRBV20-1 and TRBJ2-5; perhaps TRBD2 as D (5 bases). The ends were cut back, 3 bases at V and 3 bases at J, with 8 bases in the middle. Germline CDR1 and CDR2: DFQATT and SNEGSKA (reference sequence). The CDR3 length is 12 residues.

V gene TRBV11-2 combines with J gene TRBJ2-7; D possibly uses TRBD1 or TRBD2 (5 bases each). V was trimmed by 3 bases and J by 4 bases, leaving 16 bases between them. The CDR3 has 15 residues. The germline CDR1 and CDR2 sequences are SGHAT and FQNNGV. CDR3 residues: CASSFLGTEVYEQYF. In DNA form, the CDR3 reads TGTGCCAGCAGCTTCTTAGGGACGGAGGTTTACGAGCAGTACTTC.

Ten or more counts support this clonotype. The chain combines TRBV24-1 with TRBJ1-5; no reliable D call. This CDR3 is built from 14 residues. Trimming shortened V by 3 bases and J by 6 bases, and 11 bases separated the two germline ends. The V gene's germline CDR1 is KGHDR and CDR2 SFDVKD. The CDR3 loop reads CATSDHVGGQPQHF. CDR3 nucleotide sequence: TGTGCCACCAGTGATCACGTGGGCGGTCAGCCCCAGCATTTT.

With respect to this clonotype: Because it lacks the conserved phenylalanine or tryptophan at the end, this CDR3 is likely a read error. The rearrangement uses TRBV27 and TRBJ2-4; D possibly corresponds to TRBD1 (5 bases). The end of the DNA is better explained by TRBJ2-7, so the J call may be wrong. The CDR3 totals 14 residues. Germline V gives CDR1 MNHEY, CDR2 SMNVEV (reference sequence). The CDR3 region has the DNA TGTGCCAGCAGTTTGGGGCAGGGCGCCTACGAGCAGTACTCC. Its protein product is CASSLGQGAYEQYS.

This rearrangement joins TRBV20-1 to TRBJ2-3; D gene unclear. The CDR3 spans 14 residues. The germline CDR1 and CDR2 sequences are DFQATT and SNEGSKA (reference sequence). V was shortened by 3 bases and J by 2 bases, with 12 bases between the two germline ends. CDR3 residues: CSASWRPATDTQYF. Here the CDR3 DNA reads TGCAGTGCTAGTTGGCGACCTGCCACAGATACGCAGTATTTT.

The J gene is TRBJ2-5, the V gene TRBV4-1; no firm D call. V dropped 0 bases and J dropped 3 bases, with 20 bases sitting between them. This CDR3 is built from 18 residues. Germline loops: CDR1 MGHRA, CDR2 YSYEKL. CDR3 in amino acids: CASSQDIGLGPTEETQYF. The CDR3 DNA reads TGCGCCAGCAGCCAAGATATCGGCCTCGGACCAACGGAAGAGACCCAGTACTTC.

This chain uses TRBV20-1 with TRBJ2-5; 9 bases align to TRBD1. V lost 4 bases, J lost 13 bases, and 22 bases stayed unmatched. The CDR3 covers 16 residues. The germline CDR1 and CDR2 sequences are DFQATT and SNEGSKA (reference sequence). DNA of the CDR3: TGCAGTGCTACGGAGACAGGGATCGTCGGGGACAGGGTTCCGTACTTC. Its translation is CSATETGIVGDRVPYF.

This chain connects TRBV6-2 or TRBV6-3 to TRBJ2-7; TRBD2 aligns across 11 bases. This CDR3 has 16 amino acids. The V and J ends lost 7 bases and 0 bases, in that order; junction bases with no gene match: 8. The germline CDR1 and CDR2 sequences are MNHEY and SVGEGT. This chain's CDR3 is CASNERLAGLSYEQYF. As DNA, the CDR3 is TGTGCCAGCAATGAAAGACTAGCGGGGCTCTCCTACGAGCAGTACTTC.

V is TRBV5-1 and J is TRBJ2-6; 7 bases are a match to TRBD1. This CDR3 region has 16 residues. Germline CDR1 and CDR2: SGHRS and YFSETQ. V gave up 2 bases and J gave up 2 bases; unmatched junction bases: 4. The CDR3 protein is CASSFRQGPGANVLTF. The CDR3 bases are TGCGCCAGCAGCTTTAGACAGGGTCCTGGGGCCAACGTCCTGACTTTC.

The table lists this clonotype with a few counts. This chain links TRBV20-1 with TRBJ1-5; D possibly corresponds to TRBD1 (6 bases). CDR1 is DFQATT, CDR2 SNEGSKA, per germline (reference sequence). This CDR3 comprises 14 residues. Trimming pared 5 bases from V and 4 bases from J, leaving 15 bases between. CDR3 region: CSAHRGGPNQPQHF. The CDR3 nucleotides read TGCAGTGCTCACCGCGGGGGGCCAAATCAGCCCCAGCATTTT.

The CDR3 reads CSARPRRDEQYF. The CDR3 nucleotides read TGCAGTGCTAGGCCCCGCCGCGACGAGCAGTACTTC. J is TRBJ2-7 and V is TRBV20-1, with D uncertain. CDR3 length: 12 amino acids. Deletions cut 3 bases from V and 5 bases from J, with 11 bases between. Germline V gives CDR1 DFQATT, CDR2 SNEGSKA (reference sequence).

V gene TRBV5-1 combines with J gene TRBJ2-5; D perhaps matches TRBD1 (5 bases). TRBJ2-4 matches the DNA end more closely, so the J call is doubtful. CDR3 length equals 16 residues. Germline lookup yields CDR1 SGHRS and CDR2 YFSETQ. The CDR3, as DNA: TGCGCCAGCAGCTTGAGCAGGCAGGGCATTTCGGACATTCAGTACTTC. Translation: CASSLSRQGISDIQYF.

The J gene is TRBJ2-3, the V gene TRBV4-1, with 10 nucleotides matching TRBD2. V was clipped by 2 bases and J by 0 bases; unmatched bases: 2. The germline CDR1 and CDR2 sequences are MGHRA and YSYEKL. The CDR3 totals 16 residues. The CDR3 spells CASSQPTSGSTDTQYF. Written as DNA, the CDR3 is TGCGCCAGCAGCCAACCGACTAGCGGGAGCACAGATACGCAGTATTTT.

V is TRBV29-1 and J is TRBJ2-5, with D perhaps TRBD1 (5 bases). Germline CDR1 is SQVTM and CDR2 is ANQGSEA. Deletions cut 7 bases from V and 1 base from J, with 16 bases between. The CDR3 totals 14 residues. CDR3 in amino acids: CSARQGAAQETQYF. The CDR3 coding sequence is TGCAGCGCTCGCCAAGGGGCAGCCCAAGAGACCCAGTACTTC.

The CDR3, as DNA: TGCGCCAGCAGCTTGGTCCAGCGGGAGCAGTTCTTC. Amino acids: CASSLVQREQFF. The chain combines TRBV5-1 with TRBJ2-1, with a tentative D call TRBD2 (5 bases). The CDR3 is made up of 12 amino acids. Germline CDR1 and CDR2: SGHRS and YFSETQ. Trimming took off 0 bases at V and 10 bases at J, with 8 bases between the two ends.

This chain uses TRBV7-2 with TRBJ2-5, with 7 nucleotides matching TRBD2. The CDR3 runs to 15 residues. V lost 5 bases to trimming and J lost 4 bases; unmatched junction nucleotides: 10. Germline-derived CDR1 and CDR2 are SGHTA and FQGNSA. For the CDR3, the DNA is TGTGCCAGCAGCCCGGGATGGCGGGAGAGAGAGACCCAGTACTTC. This encodes CASSPGWRERETQYF.

The chain is built from TRBV20-1 and TRBJ2-3, with D unresolved. Looked up from germline, CDR1 is DFQATT and CDR2 is SNEGSKA (reference sequence). Trimming cost V 6 bases and J 2 bases, with 18 bases left between them. The CDR3 sequence is 15 residues long. Here the CDR3 reads CSAPGQQYITDTQYF. In DNA form, the CDR3 reads TGCAGTGCCCCGGGCCAGCAGTATATCACAGATACGCAGTATTTT.

This clonotype was observed at least ten times. V and J are TRBV7-9 and TRBJ2-7; TRBD1 is a possible D gene (6 bases). In germline, CDR1 is SEHNR, CDR2 FQNEAQ (reference sequence). Trimming stripped 2 bases from V and 4 bases from J, with 12 bases between. CDR3 length equals 14 residues. CDR3 in amino acids: CASSLRNREYEQYF. As DNA, the CDR3 is TGTGCCAGCAGCTTAAGGAACAGGGAGTACGAGCAGTACTTC.

Written as DNA, the CDR3 is TGTGCCAGCAGCCAAGAGGCAGGGTGGGGAAACACCATATATTTT. This encodes CASSQEAGWGNTIYF. The chain employs TRBV4-2 and TRBJ1-3; the D gene is possibly TRBD1 (5 bases). This CDR3 comprises 15 residues. Deletions cut 0 bases from V and 4 bases from J, with 10 bases between. The germline V gene has CDR1 LGHNA and CDR2 YNFKEQ.

Many counts were recorded for this clonotype. The V gene is TRBV21-1, the J gene TRBJ1-2; TRBD1, as called in the table, went unchecked against the DNA. TRBV21-1 is described as a pseudogene. The CDR3 spans 15 residues. DNA of the CDR3: TGTGCCAGCAGCAAAGAAGGCAGGGGCCTATATGGCTACACCTTC. The encoded protein is CASSKEGRGLYGYTF.

The rearrangement uses TRBV11-1 and TRBJ1-1; a weak D match, TRBD1 (6 bases). V lost 0 bases and J 3 bases, leaving 14 bases between the germline ends. CDR3 length equals 16 residues. The V gene's germline CDR1 is SGHAT and CDR2 FQDESV (reference sequence). CDR3 protein: CASSLALWGQDTEAFF. The DNA for the CDR3 is TGTGCCAGCAGCTTAGCGCTATGGGGGCAGGACACTGAAGCTTTCTTT.

This clonotype was seen repeatedly, ten times or more. This chain joins TRBV29-1 and TRBJ2-5; D possibly corresponds to TRBD1 (5 bases). The CDR3 covers 12 residues. Trimming removed 5 bases at V and 2 bases at J, with 9 bases between. Germline V gives CDR1 SQVTM, CDR2 ANQGSEA. CDR3 bases: TGCAGCGTTATGGGGCAGCAAGAGACCCAGTACTTC. Translation: CSVMGQQETQYF.

The rearrangement links TRBV7-9 to TRBJ1-1, with 10 bases matching TRBD1. The V gene's germline CDR1 is SEHNR and CDR2 FQNEAQ (reference sequence). V was pared by 1 base and J by 6 bases, with 5 bases of the junction left unmatched. CDR3 length: 15 amino acids. The DNA for the CDR3 is TGTGCCAGCAGCTTAGGAGACAGGGGGCTGGCTGAAGCTTTCTTT. Its protein is CASSLGDRGLAEAFF. Complete variable domain (other parts from reference TRBV7-9 and TRBJ1-1): DTGVSQNPRHKITKRGQNVTFRCDPISEHNRLYWYRQTLGQGPEFLTYFQNEAQLEKSRLLSDRFSAERPKGSFSTLEIQRTEQGDSAMYLCASSLGDRGLAEAFFGQGTRLTVV.

Of note for this clonotype: Compared with germline, one end of the junction differs, possibly owing to a read error. The V gene is TRBV7-8, the J gene TRBJ2-7, with 9 bases aligning to TRBD2. TRBJ2-5 explains the end of the DNA better; the J call may be wrong. CDR1 is SGHVS, CDR2 FQNEAQ, per germline. This CDR3 contains 17 residues. In DNA form, the CDR3 reads TGTGCCAGCAGCTTGTTCCCGGCGGGAGGGGGGCAAGGGACCCAGTACTTC. It translates to CASSLFPAGGGQGTQYF.

The chain is built from TRBV7-8 and TRBJ2-7; a weak D match, TRBD2 (6 bases). CDR3 length: 12 residues. Between the trimmed V and J ends, which lost 5 bases and 3 bases, there was a span of 8 bases. From germline, CDR1 is SGHVS and CDR2 FQNEAQ. CDR3: CASSVGGYEQYF. Written as DNA, the CDR3 is TGTGCCAGCAGCGTCGGGGGCTACGAGCAGTACTTC.

This chain joins TRBV7-2 and TRBJ1-5; possible D gene TRBD1, 6 bases. Germline-derived CDR1 and CDR2 are SGHTA and FQGNSA. The CDR3 contains 15 residues. Trimming removed 5 bases at V and 1 base at J, with 12 bases between. CDR3 in DNA: TGTGCCAGCAGCAAAACCAGGGGCAGCAATCAGCCCCAGCATTTT. It is translated as CASSKTRGSNQPQHF. The whole variable domain, remainder taken from reference TRBV7-2 and TRBJ1-5, is GAGVSQSPSNKVTEKGKDVELRCDPISGHTALYWYRQSLGQGLEFLIYFQGNSAPDKSGLPSDRFSAERTGGSVSTLTIQRTQQEDSAVYLCASSKTRGSNQPQHFGDGTRLSIL.

Concerning this clonotype: One junction end disagrees with the germline gene, perhaps due to a read error. CDR3 nucleotide sequence: TGCAGTACTAGAGAGCGGTTCTCCTACGAGCAGTACTTC. It codes for CSTRERFSYEQYF. This chain uses TRBV20-1 with TRBJ2-7, with a weak D call TRBD2 (5 bases). Germline CDR1 is DFQATT and CDR2 is SNEGSKA (reference sequence). The CDR3 is 13 amino acids.